This TCR beta chain is from a study of cytomegalovirus exposure and HLA in healthy donors. Across the whole study: Some 91 million unique TCRs from HLA-typed donors were held in an early release of data.

60 Vbeta and 13 Jbeta primers were used in PCR. The protocol was immunoSEQ multiplex PCR, while the TCRdb copy is restricted to in-frame clones and leaves out a portion. The sample shows about 120,000 clones, around three quarters of them seen only once. In the case of this clone: Antigen specificity is unknown.

General observations from the study: Previously analyzed data showed that most TCR beta V segments were productive at a frequency of about 87% or about 30%. The records held CMV serostatus as the only immune exposure information. Associated with HLA alleles at 0.05 false discovery rate in a later analysis were around 15,000 TCR beta sequences.

This TCR came from a woman between 40 and 50 years old in good health and CMV-seropositive. Sample: PBMCs.

As DNA, the CDR3 is TGTGCCAGCAGCTTACGGGGCAATCAGCCCCAGCATTTT. Amino acids: CASSLRGNQPQHF. The J gene is TRBJ1-5, the V gene TRBV7-2; D is undetermined. The V end lost 2 bases, the J end lost 2 bases, and 4 bases lay between the germline ends. Germline lookup yields CDR1 SGHTA and CDR2 FQGNSA. This CDR3 is 13 amino acids long. Supplemented by reference TRBV7-2 and TRBJ1-5, the full variable domain reads GAGVSQSPSNKVTEKGKDVELRCDPISGHTALYWYRQSLGQGLEFLIYFQGNSAPDKSGLPSDRFSAERTGGSVSTLTIQRTQQEDSAVYLCASSLRGNQPQHFGDGTRLSIL.